This entry is about one T cell receptor (beta chain). The antigen is not known. This record belongs to a study of CXCR3-negative and CXCR3-positive naive CD8 T cells. Across the whole study: Sequencing brought in 150 million or so TRB reads altogether, and each library got about 1.5 +/- 0.3 million.

Via 5' RACE with UMI labels, TRB cDNA libraries were prepared. Following a re-call of the 5' RACE reads, TCRdb has one entry per CDR3 protein and lacks DNA. Recorded for this sample: about 48,000 distinct CDR3 sequences. The CDR3 is 15 residues long. Germline V gives CDR1 MNHEY, CDR2 SVGEGT. General study points: Naive subsets were similarly diverse, while memory CD8+ repertoires were much less diverse. TRBV-TRBJ usage was alike in naive CXCR3-negative and CXCR3-positive cells but differed in memory cells.

Sequences were obtained from memory CD8+ T cells from blood. This TCR was recovered from a human donor in good health. Some clones in this sample may be carry-over from other donors' samples. This chain joins TRBV6-2 or TRBV6-3 and TRBJ2-7; the TRBD1 assignment by TCRdb is unverifiable without DNA. The CDR3 sequence is CAKPLGRPGAYEQYF.